The clone carrying this T cell receptor beta chain was counted a few times. Its antigen remains unknown. The treatment was: approximately 9-day PBMC culture with coronavirus spike peptide pools or control peptides (ViraFEST assay). Gathered ahead of the COVID-19 pandemic (2011-2018) were the CD4+ T cells of the unexposed donor. Cells permitting, SARS-CoV-2 S/N served as probes for unexposed-donor CD4+ T cells, and four cold-coronavirus spikes did too. The sample belongs to a study of vaccination and CD4 T cells after COVID-19. General observations from the study: Spike mono-reactive clones accounted for 304 of the 307 vaccine-specific clones found in convalescent patients.

This CDR3 comprises 13 residues. Germline CDR1 DFQATT, CDR2 SNEGSKA (reference sequence). The germline V and J ends were trimmed by 2 bases and 4 bases, with 8 bases remaining between them. The Oncomine TCR Beta short-read assay sequenced DNA from cultured CD4+ T cells. TCRdb re-called the PCR reads through MiXCR, storing one row per CDR3 protein. The sample has roughly 8,700 distinct CDR3 sequences; 48% are singletons. Source material: CD4+ T cells from blood, cultured in vitro. The chain joins TRBV20-1 to TRBJ2-2; D is uncertain. This TCR was recovered from a human donor in good health. This chain's CDR3 is CSARSRSTGELFF. In nucleotides, the CDR3 is TGCAGTGCTAGATCCCGTAGCACCGGGGAGCTGTTTTTT.